These T cell receptor beta chains were read from a single sample in a study of shared clonotypes between healthy human individuals. Using immunoSEQ multiplex PCR, the repertoire was profiled, and TCRdb retains in-frame clones only, with some absent. Of roughly 490,000 clones listed, roughly 78% are singletons. The sequenced material came from PBMCs. These receptors all come from a woman aged 35 to 49 in good health. Some clones in this sample may be carry-over from other donors' samples. CDR3s include the opening cysteine and the closing phenylalanine or tryptophan. D genes are given only for firm matches. A clone size is listed for some rows: how often the clone was seen (once, few, many), or a class if it is expanded.

CDR3,DNA,D,size,J,V
CAWRAGQYSNQPQHF,TGTGCCTGGAGAGCCGGACAGTATAGCAATCAGCCCCAGCATTTT,.,few,TRBJ1-5,TRBV30
CASSPQDSNTGELFF,TGTGCTAGCAGCCCCCAGGACTCGAACACCGGGGAGCTGTTTTTT,.,medium-sized,TRBJ2-2,TRBV7-7
CASSMAASNEKLFF,TGTGCCAGCAGTATGGCAGCCTCTAATGAAAAACTGTTTTTT,.,.,TRBJ1-4,TRBV9
CASSSTFGNGFDEQFF,TGTGCCAGCAGTTCCACCTTTGGAAATGGGTTCGATGAGCAGTTCTTC,.,.,TRBJ2-1,TRBV28
CASSIAGNEQYF,TGTGCCAGTAGTATAGCGGGTAACGAGCAGTACTTC,.,.,TRBJ2-7,TRBV19
CASSLALGNIQYF,TGTGCCAGCAGCTTAGCCCTAGGAAACATTCAGTACTTC,.,.,TRBJ2-4,TRBV7-9
CATSLSLGGTQYF,TGTGCCACCAGTTTGTCTTTGGGGGGGACCCAGTACTTC,.,.,TRBJ2-5,TRBV15
CASRKAGQETQYF,TGTGCCAGCAGGAAGGCCGGCCAAGAGACCCAGTACTTC,.,.,TRBJ2-5,TRBV27
CASSSQFGNEKLFF,TGTGCCAGCAGCTCCCAGTTTGGAAATGAAAAACTGTTTTTT,.,once,TRBJ1-4,TRBV7-9
CASSQGGVPTGELFF,TGTGCCAGCAGCCAGGGGGGGGTCCCCACCGGGGAGCTGTTTTTT,.,.,TRBJ2-2,TRBV7-9
CASSRIWDGEAFF,TGTGCCAGCAGCAGGATTTGGGACGGGGAAGCTTTCTTT,.,.,TRBJ1-1,TRBV9
CASRPGWRGNTGELFF,TGTGCCAGCAGACCAGGGTGGAGGGGTAACACCGGGGAGCTGTTTTTT,.,.,TRBJ2-2,TRBV9
CASSLGGNTDTQYF,TGTGCCAGCAGCTTAGGGGGGAACACAGATACGCAGTATTTT,.,.,TRBJ2-3,TRBV7-2
CASSQDGGRGTGELFF,TGTGCCAGCAGCCAAGATGGGGGGCGGGGCACCGGGGAGCTGTTTTTT,.,.,TRBJ2-2,TRBV4-2
CASSGGASVYEQYF,TGTGCCAGCAGCGGGGGGGCTAGCGTCTACGAGCAGTACTTC,.,.,TRBJ2-7,TRBV9
CASSRDGDRRFREQYF,TGTGCCAGCAGTAGAGATGGAGATCGAAGGTTTCGCGAGCAGTACTTC,.,.,TRBJ2-7,TRBV2
CAWSSAFNTEAFF,TGTGCCTGGAGTAGTGCCTTTAACACTGAAGCTTTCTTT,.,.,TRBJ1-1,TRBV30
CASSPSLGETQYF,TGTGCCAGCTCACCATCTCTAGGAGAGACCCAGTACTTC,.,.,TRBJ2-5,TRBV18
CASSSGTGGSNQPQHF,TGTGCCAGCAGCTCCGGGACAGGGGGCAGCAATCAGCCCCAGCATTTT,TRBD1,.,TRBJ1-5,TRBV9